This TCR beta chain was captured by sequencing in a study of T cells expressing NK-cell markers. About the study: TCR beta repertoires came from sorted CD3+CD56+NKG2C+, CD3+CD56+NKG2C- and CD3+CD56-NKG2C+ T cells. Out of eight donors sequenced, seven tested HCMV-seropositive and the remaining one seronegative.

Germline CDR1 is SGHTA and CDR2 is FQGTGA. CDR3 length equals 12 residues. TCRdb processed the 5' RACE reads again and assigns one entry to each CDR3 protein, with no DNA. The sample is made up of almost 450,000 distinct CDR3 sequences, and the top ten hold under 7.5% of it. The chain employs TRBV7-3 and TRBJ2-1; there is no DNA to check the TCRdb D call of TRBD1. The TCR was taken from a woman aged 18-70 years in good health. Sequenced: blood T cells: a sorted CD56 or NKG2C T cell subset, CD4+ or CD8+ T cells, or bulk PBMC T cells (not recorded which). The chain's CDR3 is CASSLEGVEQFF.